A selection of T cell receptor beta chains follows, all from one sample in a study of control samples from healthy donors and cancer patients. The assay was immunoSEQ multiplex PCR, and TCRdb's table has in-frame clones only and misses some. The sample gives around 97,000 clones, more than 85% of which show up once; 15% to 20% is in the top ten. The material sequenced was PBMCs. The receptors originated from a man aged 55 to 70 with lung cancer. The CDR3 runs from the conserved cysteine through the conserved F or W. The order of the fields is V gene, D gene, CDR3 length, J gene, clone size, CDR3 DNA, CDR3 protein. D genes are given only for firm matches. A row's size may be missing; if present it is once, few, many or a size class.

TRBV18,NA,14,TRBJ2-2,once,TGTGCCAGCTCACCACGTGCGAACACCGGGGAGCTGTTTTTT,CASSPRANTGELFF
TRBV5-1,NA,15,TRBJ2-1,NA,TGCGCCAGTCATAAGACTAGTCAAGGTATAAATGAGCAGTTCTTC,CASHKTSQGINEQFF
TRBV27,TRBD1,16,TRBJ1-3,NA,TGTGCCAGCAGTCCAGCGGGACAGATCTCTGGAAACACCATATATTTT,CASSPAGQISGNTIYF
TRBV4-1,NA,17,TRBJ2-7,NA,TGCGCCAGCAGCCAAGAGACAGGGAGGGCCCCCTCCTACGAGCAGTACTTC,CASSQETGRAPSYEQYF
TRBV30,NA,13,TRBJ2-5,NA,TGTGCCTGGTCGGGGGACTGGCGAGAGACCCAGTACTTC,CAWSGDWRETQYF
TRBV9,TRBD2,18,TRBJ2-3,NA,TGTGCCAGCAGCGTGAGGCTAGCGGGGGGTACTAGCACAGATACGCAGTATTTT,CASSVRLAGGTSTDTQYF
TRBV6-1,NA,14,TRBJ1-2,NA,TGTGCCAGCAGTGAGGGTCCCTTTATGTACGGCTACACCTTC,CASSEGPFMYGYTF
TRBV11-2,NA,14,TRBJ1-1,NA,TGTGCCAGCAGCTCGCCAGGGGATTACACTGAAGCTTTCTTT,CASSSPGDYTEAFF
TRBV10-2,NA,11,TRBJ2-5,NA,TGCGCCAGCAGTGAGGAAGAGACCCAGTACTTC,CASSEEETQYF
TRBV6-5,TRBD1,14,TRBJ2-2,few,TGTGCCAGCAAAGGGGACAGGAACACCGGGGAGCTGTTTTTT,CASKGDRNTGELFF
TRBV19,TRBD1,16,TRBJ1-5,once,TGTGCCAGTAGCCACCGGTCCGGGACAGGGGGACAGCCCCAGCATTTT,CASSHRSGTGGQPQHF
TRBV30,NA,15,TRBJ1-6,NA,TGTGCCTGGGAGGTTGGAATCTCCTATAATTCACCCCTCCACTTT,CAWEVGISYNSPLHF
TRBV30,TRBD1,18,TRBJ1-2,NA,TGTGCCTGGAGTGTACTGTGGGACAGGGTTCCGGGCGCTAGTGGCTACACCTTC,CAWSVLWDRVPGASGYTF
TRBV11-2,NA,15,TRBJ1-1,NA,TGTGCCAGCAGCTTAGTCGCGGGGGGGTTGACTGAAGCTTTCTTT,CASSLVAGGLTEAFF
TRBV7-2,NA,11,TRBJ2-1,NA,TGTGCCAGCAGCGTCATTGGTCAGCAGTTCTTC,CASSVIGQQFF
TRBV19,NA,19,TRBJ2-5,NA,TGTGCCAGTAGTATTGTAAATGCCGGGACTGCTCCCCAAAGGGGGACCCAGTACTTC,CASSIVNAGTAPQRGTQYF
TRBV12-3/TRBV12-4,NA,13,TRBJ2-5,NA,TGTGCCAGCAGCCACAGTTACCAAGAGACCCAGTACTTC,CASSHSYQETQYF
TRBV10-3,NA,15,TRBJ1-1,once,TGTGCCATCAGTGAGCCTGGACAGCTACATATGACCGTTATCTTT,CAISEPGQLHMTVIF
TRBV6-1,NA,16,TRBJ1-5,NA,TGTGCCAGCAGTGTTTTTTCCACAGGTAGCAATCAGCCCCAGCATTTT,CASSVFSTGSNQPQHF
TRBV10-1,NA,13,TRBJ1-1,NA,TGCGCCAGCAGAGCGGACAGGAACACTGAAGCTTTCTTT,CASRADRNTEAFF
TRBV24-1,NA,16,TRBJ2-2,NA,TGTGCCACCAGTGATCCGACCAGGGGTTTTGCCGGGGAGCTGTTTTTT,CATSDPTRGFAGELFF
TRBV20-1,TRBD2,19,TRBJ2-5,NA,TGCAGTGCTAGTTCACCCGGACTAGCGGGGGGGAAGTACCAAGAGACCCAGTACTTC,CSASSPGLAGGKYQETQYF
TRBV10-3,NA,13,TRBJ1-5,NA,TGTGCCATCAGTGAGGAGAATTCGGGGCCCCAGCATTTT,CAISEENSGPQHF
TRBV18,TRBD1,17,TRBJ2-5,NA,TGTGCCAGCTCACCCTTTCCTTTCGACAGGGGATGGATTACCCAGTACTTC,CASSPFPFDRGWITQYF
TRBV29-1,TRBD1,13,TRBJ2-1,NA,TGCAGCGCCGGGACAGGGATCGTGGATGAGCAGTTCTTC,CSAGTGIVDEQFF
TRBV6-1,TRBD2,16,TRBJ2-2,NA,TGTGCCAGCAGTGATATAGCGGGGACGAACACCGGGGAGCTGTTTTTT,CASSDIAGTNTGELFF
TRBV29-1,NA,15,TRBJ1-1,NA,TGCAGCGTTCGGGCAGGGTGGGGAATGAACACTGAAGCTTTCTTT,CSVRAGWGMNTEAFF
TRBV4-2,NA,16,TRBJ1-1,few,TGTGCCAGCAGCCAAGAATTGATCGGGCCGAACACTGAAGCTTTCTTT,CASSQELIGPNTEAFF
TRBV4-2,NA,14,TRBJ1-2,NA,TGTGCCAGCAGCCAAGATTCCGGGAACTATGGCTACACCTTC,CASSQDSGNYGYTF
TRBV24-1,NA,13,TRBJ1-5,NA,TGTGCCACCTGCCAAGGGACCGGGCAGCCCCAGCATTTT,CATCQGTGQPQHF
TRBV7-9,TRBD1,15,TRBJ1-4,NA,TGTGCCAGCAGCTTAGTCGGGACAGGGGGTGAAAAACTGTTTTTT,CASSLVGTGGEKLFF
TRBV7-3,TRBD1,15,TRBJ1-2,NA,TGTGCCAGCAGCTTAGGAACAGGGGGCATCTATGGCTACACCTTC,CASSLGTGGIYGYTF
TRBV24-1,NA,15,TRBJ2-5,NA,TGTGCCACCAGTGATCCACAGGGAGCTCAAGAGACCCAGTACTTC,CATSDPQGAQETQYF
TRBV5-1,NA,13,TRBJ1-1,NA,TGCGCCAGCAGCGTAACTTCGGTCACTGAAGCTTTCTTT,CASSVTSVTEAFF
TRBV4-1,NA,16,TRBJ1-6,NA,TGCGCCAGCAGCCAAGACGGGAGGGGATGGAATTCACCCCTCCACTTT,CASSQDGRGWNSPLHF
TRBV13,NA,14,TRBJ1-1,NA,TGTGCCAGCAGCTCGTTCAGAGAAATCACTGAAGCTTTCTTT,CASSSFREITEAFF
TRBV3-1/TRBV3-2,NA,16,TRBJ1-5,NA,TGTGCCAGCAGCCAAGATCCCCAGCTTAGCAATCAGCCCCAGCATTTT,CASSQDPQLSNQPQHF
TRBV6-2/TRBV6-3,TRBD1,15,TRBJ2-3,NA,TGTGCCAGCAGCTGGGGAGAGGGGGCAACAGATACGCAGTATTTT,CASSWGEGATDTQYF
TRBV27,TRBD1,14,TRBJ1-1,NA,TGTGCCAGCAGTCCGCGGACAGGGTACACTGAAGCTTTCTTT,CASSPRTGYTEAFF
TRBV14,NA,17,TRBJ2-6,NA,TGTGCCAGCAGCCAGTGGCCTTCCGGCTCTGGGGCCAACGTCCTGACTTTC,CASSQWPSGSGANVLTF
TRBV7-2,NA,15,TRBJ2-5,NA,TGTGCCAGCAGCTTAGGCCCTAGCGAGAGGGAGACCCAGTACTTC,CASSLGPSERETQYF
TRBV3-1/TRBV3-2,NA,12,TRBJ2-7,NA,TGTGCCAGCAGCCAAACCGAGGGGGTCTTTCGGTTC,CASSQTEGVFRF
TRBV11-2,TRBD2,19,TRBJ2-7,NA,TGTGCCAGCAGCTTAGGACGGGACTTTTGGACTAGCGGGGTGTACGAGCAGTACTTC,CASSLGRDFWTSGVYEQYF
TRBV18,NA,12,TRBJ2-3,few,TGTGCCACCGAGACAGATACAGATACGCAGTATTTT,CATETDTDTQYF
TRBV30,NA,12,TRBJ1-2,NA,TGTGCCTGGAGTGTGGGCACGTTCGGCTACACCTTC,CAWSVGTFGYTF
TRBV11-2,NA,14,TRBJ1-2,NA,TGTGCCAGCAGCTTAGATCTGACAGCCCATGGCTACACCTTC,CASSLDLTAHGYTF
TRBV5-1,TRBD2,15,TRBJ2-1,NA,TGCGCCAGCAGCCCTCTAGGCGGGGGGGCTTTTGAGCAGTTCTTC,CASSPLGGGAFEQFF
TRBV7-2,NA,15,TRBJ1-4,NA,TGTGCCAGCAGCCCCCGGGGTAGTAGTAATGAAAAACTGTTTTTT,CASSPRGSSNEKLFF
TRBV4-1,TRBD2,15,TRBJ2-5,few,TGCGCCAGCAGCCAAAGAACTAGCGGGCAAGAGACCCAGTACTTC,CASSQRTSGQETQYF
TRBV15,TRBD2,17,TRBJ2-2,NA,TGTGCCACCAGCAGAGGCGGACTAGCGGGGCCCACCGGGGAGCTGTTTTTT,CATSRGGLAGPTGELFF